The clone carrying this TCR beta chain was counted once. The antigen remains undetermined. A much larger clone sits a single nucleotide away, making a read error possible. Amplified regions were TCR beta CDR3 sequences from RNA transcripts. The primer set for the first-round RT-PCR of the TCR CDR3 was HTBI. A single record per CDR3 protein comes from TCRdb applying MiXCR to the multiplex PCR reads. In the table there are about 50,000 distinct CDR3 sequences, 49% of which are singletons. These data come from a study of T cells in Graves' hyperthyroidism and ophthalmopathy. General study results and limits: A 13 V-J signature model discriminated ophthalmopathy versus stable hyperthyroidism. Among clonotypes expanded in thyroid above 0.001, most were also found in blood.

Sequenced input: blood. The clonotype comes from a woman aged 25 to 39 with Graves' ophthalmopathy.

The chain's CDR3 is CVSRTMVSTDTQYF. CDR3 nucleotide sequence: TGTGTCAGCAGGACAATGGTCAGCACAGATACGCAGTATTTT. V is TRBV27 and J is TRBJ2-3; D might be TRBD1 (5 bases). CDR3 length: 14 amino acids. CDR1 is MNHEY, CDR2 SMNVEV, per germline (reference sequence).